This TCR beta chain came from a study of low-dose radiotherapy and immunotherapy resistance in tumors. On the study more broadly: A total of 13 Gy over 26 weeks was given to Cohort 2 as 1 Gy per fraction every two weeks. The treatment that patients received was intravenous nivolumab 240 mg every two weeks plus ipilimumab 1 mg/kg every six weeks. Treatment included intravenous cyclophosphamide dosed at 200 mg/m2 every two weeks, one day before radiation and immunotherapy. Aspirin was administered orally at 300 mg daily for four cycles, commencing on cycle 1 day 1.

This clonotype appeared many times. Described time point: after trial treatment. This sample's treatment: LDRT plus nivolumab, ipilimumab, low-dose cyclophosphamide and aspirin (RACIN trial). First-strand cDNA used TRAV- and TRBV-specific primers, covering alpha and beta chains. Over about 19 PCR cycles, TCRs were amplified from a constant-region primer and V-primer adapter. In TCRdb, the reads were re-called with MiXCR into one record per CDR3 protein. Among under 110,000 distinct CDR3 sequences, 20% were seen once, and the ten largest hold roughly 4.3%. Germline assignment: CDR1 LGHDT and CDR2 YNNKEL (reference sequence). This CDR3 is built from 15 residues. Deletions cut 4 bases from V and 0 bases from J, with 12 bases between.

The chain recombines TRBV3-1 with TRBJ1-1; D gene ambiguous. This clonotype was sampled from a male donor with prostate cancer. Sample: PBMCs, taken after low-dose radiotherapy plus immunotherapy. The CDR3 protein is CASSLHASLNTEAFF. The CDR3 DNA is TGTGCCAGCAGCCTTCACGCGTCATTGAACACTGAAGCTTTCTTT.